The 9 T cell receptor beta chains below come from one sample, sequenced in a study of blood T cell repertoires in COVID-19. Data came from immunoSEQ multiplex PCR; TCRdb stores just in-frame clones and leaves some out. This table holds about 280,000 clones, approximately 85% found once. Material for sequencing was peripheral blood. These receptors originate from a middle-aged man with active or convalescent COVID-19.

The rearrangement joins TRBV5-4 to TRBJ2-3, with D uncertain. V was clipped by 0 bases and J by 2 bases, with 4 bases between them. This CDR3 contains 13 residues. Germline values: CDR1 SGHNT, CDR2 YYREEE (reference sequence). The CDR3 sequence: CASSLDTTDTQYF. The CDR3 DNA reads TGTGCCAGCAGCTTGGACACCACAGATACGCAGTATTTT.

The chain recombines TRBV28 with TRBJ1-5; tentatively, D is TRBD1 (6 bases). Germline assignment: CDR1 MDHEN and CDR2 SYDVKM. V gave up 10 bases and J gave up 6 bases, with 16 bases separating them. The CDR3 is made up of 13 amino acids. The CDR3 DNA reads TGTGCCACCCAAACAGGGTCGGGTCAGCCCCAGCATTTT. The encoded protein is CATQTGSGQPQHF.

This clone was counted a few times. V gene TRBV5-4 combines with J gene TRBJ1-1, with TRBD1 as a possible D gene (6 bases). Trimming removed 0 bases at V and 2 bases at J, with 11 bases between. The CDR3 spans 15 residues. Germline values: CDR1 SGHNT, CDR2 YYREEE (reference sequence). DNA of the CDR3: TGTGCCAGCAGCTTGGCCGGACAGCAAAACACTGAAGCTTTCTTT. This encodes CASSLAGQQNTEAFF.

In DNA form, the CDR3 reads TGTGCCAGCTCATACGGACTAGCGGGAGGAAGTAATGAGCAGTTCTTC. It codes for CASSYGLAGGSNEQFF. This chain uses TRBV18 with TRBJ2-1; 14 nucleotides agree with TRBD2. This CDR3 is built from 16 residues. The germline V gene encodes CDR1 KGHSH and CDR2 LQKENI. Trimming took 5 bases from V and 7 from J; bases not matched to a gene: 7.

The rearrangement links TRBV19 to TRBJ1-1, with TRBD1 as a possible D gene (5 bases). The germline V and J ends were trimmed by 5 bases and 0 bases, with 10 bases remaining between them. Germline lookup yields CDR1 LNHDA and CDR2 SQIVND (reference sequence). CDR3 size: 14 residues. The DNA of the CDR3 is TGTGCCAGTAGTTTACGACAGCTGAACACTGAAGCTTTCTTT. Residues: CASSLRQLNTEAFF.

The chain uses TRBV4-1 and TRBJ1-6; D ambiguous. From germline, CDR1 is MGHRA and CDR2 YSYEKL. The V end was cut by 1 base, the J end by 6 bases, with 10 bases between. This CDR3 region has 15 residues. CDR3 sequence (DNA): TGCGCCAGCAGCCAAGTTAACAGCTTTAATTCACCCCTCCACTTT. Residues: CASSQVNSFNSPLHF.

This chain connects TRBV4-1 to TRBJ1-6; D remains ambiguous. V lost 1 base and J lost 3, with 16 bases in between. The CDR3 sequence is 18 residues long. Per the germline V gene, CDR1 is MGHRA and CDR2 is YSYEKL. The CDR3 spells CASSQAFPGLSYNSPLHF. The CDR3 nucleotides read TGCGCCAGCAGCCAAGCCTTTCCCGGGTTAAGCTATAATTCACCCCTCCACTTT.

The rearrangement uses TRBV5-1 and TRBJ1-1, with D possibly being TRBD1 (6 bases). With 4 bases removed from V and 6 bases from J, the gap between germline ends came to 22 bases. The CDR3 has 16 amino acids. Per the germline V gene, CDR1 is SGHRS and CDR2 is YFSETQ. In nucleotides, the CDR3 is TGCGCCAGCAGCAGCCCACAGGGTCGAGGGGGTGCTGAAGCTTTCTTT. Its protein product is CASSSPQGRGGAEAFF.

The CDR3 region is CASSDRNNQPQHF. In DNA form, the CDR3 reads TGTGCCAGCAGTGACAGAAACAATCAGCCCCAGCATTTT. The rearrangement joins TRBV12-3 or TRBV12-4 to TRBJ1-5; maybe TRBD1 (5 bases). The CDR3 totals 13 residues. V was shortened by 5 bases and J by 3 bases, with 8 bases between the two germline ends.